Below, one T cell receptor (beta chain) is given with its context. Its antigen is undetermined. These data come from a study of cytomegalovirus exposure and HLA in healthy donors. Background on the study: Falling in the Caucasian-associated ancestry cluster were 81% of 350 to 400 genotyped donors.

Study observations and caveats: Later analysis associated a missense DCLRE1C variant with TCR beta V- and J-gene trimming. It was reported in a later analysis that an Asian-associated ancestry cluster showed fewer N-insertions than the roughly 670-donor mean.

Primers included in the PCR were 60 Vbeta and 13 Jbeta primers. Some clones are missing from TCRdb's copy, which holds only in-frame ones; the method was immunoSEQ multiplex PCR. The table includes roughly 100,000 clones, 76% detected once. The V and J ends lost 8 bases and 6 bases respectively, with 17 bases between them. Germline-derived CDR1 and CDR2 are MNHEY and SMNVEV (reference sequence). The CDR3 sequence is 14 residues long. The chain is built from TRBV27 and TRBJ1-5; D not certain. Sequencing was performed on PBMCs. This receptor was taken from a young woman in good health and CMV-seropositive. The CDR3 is CASRSGGSGQPQHF. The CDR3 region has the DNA TGTGCCAGCCGCTCAGGAGGGTCGGGTCAGCCCCAGCATTTT.